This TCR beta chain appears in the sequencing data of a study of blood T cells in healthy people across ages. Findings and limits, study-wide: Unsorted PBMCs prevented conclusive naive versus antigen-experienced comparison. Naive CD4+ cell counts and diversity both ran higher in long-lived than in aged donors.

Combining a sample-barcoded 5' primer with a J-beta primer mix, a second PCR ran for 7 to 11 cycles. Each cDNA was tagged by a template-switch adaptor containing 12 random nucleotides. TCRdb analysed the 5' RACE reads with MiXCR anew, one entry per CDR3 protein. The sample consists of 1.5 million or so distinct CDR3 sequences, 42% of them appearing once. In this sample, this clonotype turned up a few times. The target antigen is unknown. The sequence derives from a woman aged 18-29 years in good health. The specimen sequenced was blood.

The DNA of the CDR3 is TGCGCCAGCGCTAGGACGGATACTTTGTATGAGCAGTTCTTC. Amino acid sequence: CASARTDTLYEQFF. The chain carries TRBV4-1 and TRBJ2-1; D is ambiguous. Germline CDR1 MGHRA, CDR2 YSYEKL. This CDR3 is 14 amino acids long. The V end lost 8 bases, the J end lost 8 bases, and 19 bases lay between the germline ends.